Below are 30 T cell receptor beta chains sequenced from a single sample in a study of blood T cell repertoires in COVID-19. The table came from immunoSEQ multiplex PCR; TCRdb's copy has only in-frame clones and leaves some out. The data show roughly 91,000 clones, more than 75% seen once. The specimen was peripheral blood. All receptors come from a man between 65 and 85 years old with acute or convalescent COVID-19.

J is TRBJ1-1 and V is TRBV5-6; D is unresolved. Germline CDR1 and CDR2: SGHDT and YYEEEE. The V end was cut by 4 bases, the J end by 3 bases, with 16 bases between. The CDR3 totals 15 residues. The CDR3 here is CASSALGGRDTEAFF. The CDR3 DNA reads as TGTGCCAGCAGCGCCCTCGGTGGGCGGGACACTGAAGCTTTCTTT.

The rearrangement links TRBV5-1 to TRBJ1-6; 10 bases map to TRBD1. From germline, CDR1 is SGHRS and CDR2 YFSETQ. The CDR3 spans 14 residues. J was trimmed by 9 bases and V by 4 bases; bases with no gene match: 4. CDR3 sequence (DNA): TGCGCCAGCAGCCTGCGGGACAGGGGTTCACCCCTCCACTTT. It specifies CASSLRDRGSPLHF. Looking up the rest from reference TRBV5-1 and TRBJ1-6 gives the full variable domain: KAGVTQTPRYLIKTRGQQVTLSCSPISGHRSVSWYQQTPGQGLQFLFEYFSETQRNKGNFPGRFSGRQFSNSRSEMNVSTLELGDSALYLCASSLRDRGSPLHFGNGTRLTVT.

This chain connects TRBV5-1 to TRBJ2-7, with 9 bases lining up with TRBD2. V dropped 3 bases and J dropped 5; count of bases not matched to a gene: 12. The CDR3 runs 16 residues. Germline lookup yields CDR1 SGHRS and CDR2 YFSETQ. The CDR3, as DNA: TGCGCCAGCAGCTCCTACACCGGGACTAGCTTCGACGAGCAGTACTTC. Protein: CASSSYTGTSFDEQYF.

This clone qualifies as medium-sized. The V and J genes are TRBV4-2 and TRBJ2-2, with D perhaps matching TRBD1 (5 bases). Germline V gene lookup returns CDR1 LGHNA and CDR2 YNFKEQ. This CDR3 spans 15 amino acids. Trimming took off 2 bases at V and 5 bases at J, with 12 bases between the two ends. For the CDR3, the DNA is TGTGCCAGCAGCCAAAGCCAGGGCAGGACCGGGGAGCTGTTTTTT. The encoded protein is CASSQSQGRTGELFF.

The chain recombines TRBV9 with TRBJ2-1; the match to TRBD2 covers 7 bases. The germline CDR1 and CDR2 sequences are SGDLS and YYNGEE. The junction had 3 bases not matched to a gene; V was cut back by 0 bases and J by 0 bases. This CDR3 has 16 residues. The CDR3 DNA reads TGTGCCAGCAGCGTAGCTTCGGGGGGCTCCTACAATGAGCAGTTCTTC. Translating it yields CASSVASGGSYNEQFF. Together with reference TRBV9 and TRBJ2-1, the CDR3 gives the full variable domain: DSGVTQTPKHLITATGQRVTLRCSPRSGDLSVYWYQQSLDQGLQFLIQYYNGEERAKGNILERFSAQQFPDLHSELNLSSLELGDSALYFCASSVASGGSYNEQFFGPGTRLTVL.

The chain recombines TRBV25-1 with TRBJ1-1; 11 bases map to TRBD1. Germline CDR1 and CDR2: MGHDK and SYGVNS. V gave up 3 bases and J gave up 6 bases; unmatched junction bases: 6. This CDR3 spans 15 amino acids. The CDR3 region is CASSDSRTGGSEAFF. The CDR3, as DNA: TGTGCCAGCAGTGATTCGAGGACAGGGGGCTCTGAAGCTTTCTTT.

The count of this clone is one. The V gene is TRBV12-3 or TRBV12-4, the J gene TRBJ1-1; 7 bases map to TRBD1. The CDR3 runs 12 residues. V gave up 5 bases and J gave up 6 bases; unmatched junction bases: 3. The CDR3: CASSGTASEAFF. DNA for the CDR3: TGTGCCAGCAGTGGGACAGCCTCTGAAGCTTTCTTT.

This clone was seen a handful of times. The V gene is TRBV6-5, the J gene TRBJ1-3; D unresolved. Germline V gene sequence: CDR1 MNHEY, CDR2 SVGAGI. The CDR3 is 15 residues long. Trimming shortened V by 0 bases and J by 0 bases, and 6 bases separated the two germline ends. The CDR3 loop is CASSYSGSSGNTIYF. The CDR3 nucleotides are TGTGCCAGCAGTTACTCGGGCAGCTCTGGAAACACCATATATTTT.

This sequence joins TRBV19 and TRBJ1-1; D is ambiguous. Germline CDR1 is LNHDA and CDR2 is SQIVND (reference sequence). The CDR3 covers 16 residues. V was clipped by 1 base and J by 0 bases, with 12 bases between them. CDR3 nucleotides: TGTGCCAGTAGTATAGTTAATGAGAAATTGAACACTGAAGCTTTCTTT. Translation gives CASSIVNEKLNTEAFF.

This clone was detected a few times. The rearrangement uses TRBV19 and TRBJ2-2; 9 bases are a match to TRBD1. The CDR3 spans 15 residues. With V trimmed by 7 bases and J by 7 bases, 10 bases remained unmatched. Germline lookup yields CDR1 LNHDA and CDR2 SQIVND (reference sequence). The CDR3: CASTPRTGVGGELFF. The DNA of the CDR3 is TGTGCCAGTACCCCTCGGACAGGGGTGGGCGGGGAGCTGTTTTTT.

This clone has just a few counts. The chain carries TRBV5-1 and TRBJ2-1; 10 nucleotides match TRBD2. CDR1 and CDR2 from the germline V gene are SGHRS and YFSETQ. The CDR3 has 14 amino acids. The junction had 6 bases not matched to a gene; V was cut back by 5 bases and J by 7 bases. CDR3: CASSFPGLANEQFF. The CDR3 DNA sequence: TGCGCCAGCAGTTTCCCGGGACTAGCGAATGAGCAGTTCTTC.

The chain has TRBV5-5 and TRBJ1-1; D gene unclear. The ends were cut back, 1 base at V and 8 bases at J, with 15 bases in the middle. Germline V CDR1 and CDR2: SGHKS, YYEKEE (reference sequence). This CDR3 has 14 amino acids. For the CDR3, the DNA is TGTGCCAGCAGCTTGTCCGAGGGAGCCTCAGAAGCTTTCTTT. This gives the protein CASSLSEGASEAFF.

This chain uses TRBV27 with TRBJ1-2; D possibly corresponds to TRBD1 (6 bases). Germline V gives CDR1 MNHEY, CDR2 SMNVEV (reference sequence). The CDR3 contains 13 residues. Trimming removed 6 bases at V and 4 bases at J, with 12 bases between. CDR3: CASRDRLSYGYTF. The CDR3 bases are TGTGCCAGCAGGGACAGACTAAGCTATGGCTACACCTTC.

The chain employs TRBV18 and TRBJ2-1; TRBD1 aligns across 8 bases. With 2 bases clipped from V and 8 bases from J, the junction kept 8 bases outside the gene matches. Germline loops: CDR1 KGHSH, CDR2 LQKENI. The CDR3 sequence is 15 residues long. CDR3 nucleotide sequence: TGTGCCAGCTCACCAGGACAGGGTGCTTCACATGAGCAGTTCTTC. It encodes CASSPGQGASHEQFF.

This clone was counted at least ten times. The gene calls are TRBV19 and TRBJ1-4, with 9 positions matching TRBD1. The V gene end was trimmed by 1 base and the J gene end by 8 bases; junction bases not matched to a gene: 5. This CDR3 spans 15 amino acids. From germline, CDR1 is LNHDA and CDR2 SQIVND (reference sequence). This CDR3 reads CASSIAGQGREKLFF. The CDR3 DNA reads as TGTGCCAGTAGTATAGCTGGACAGGGGAGAGAAAAACTGTTTTTT.

This clone was found a few times. The chain joins TRBV14 to TRBJ2-3; TRBD1 is a possible D gene (5 bases). This CDR3 has 12 amino acids. Between the trimmed V and J ends, which lost 1 base and 8 bases, there was a span of 7 bases. Germline lookup yields CDR1 SGHDN and CDR2 FVKESK. CDR3 loop: CASSQGRATQYF. CDR3 DNA: TGTGCCAGCAGCCAAGGCAGGGCTACGCAGTATTTT.

This chain joins TRBV11-2 and TRBJ2-7, with 12 positions matching TRBD2. Germline values: CDR1 SGHAT, CDR2 FQNNGV. The CDR3 spans 18 residues. Trimming removed 7 bases from V and 7 bases from J; junction bases left unmatched: 20. CDR3 DNA sequence: TGTGCCAGCACCGAACGCCGCGTCCTAGCGGGGGGGGCCGGAGAGCAGTACTTC. Its translation: CASTERRVLAGGAGEQYF.

The rearrangement joins TRBV11-2 to TRBJ2-2, with TRBD2 matching 10 bases. V lost 1 base and J lost 4; bases outside the gene matches: 6. The CDR3 is 17 amino acids. CDR1 is SGHAT, CDR2 FQNNGV, per germline. The CDR3 sequence is CASSLGASGSSTGELFF. The CDR3 region has the DNA TGTGCCAGCAGCTTAGGGGCTAGCGGGAGTAGCACCGGGGAGCTGTTTTTT.

This chain joins TRBV2 and TRBJ2-5; D is undetermined. Trimming took off 7 bases at V and 4 bases at J, with 4 bases between the two ends. CDR3 length: 10 amino acids. CDR1 is SNHLY, CDR2 FYNNEI, per germline. Here the CDR3 reads CASNRETQYF. CDR3 bases: TGTGCCAGCAATCGAGAGACCCAGTACTTC.

The chain employs TRBV7-2 and TRBJ1-3; no clear D. CDR1 is SGHTA, CDR2 FQGNSA, per germline. Trimming took off 2 bases at V and 6 bases at J, with 17 bases between the two ends. This CDR3 region has 16 residues. The CDR3 nucleotides are TGTGCCAGCAGCTTATTCGGGGTTGGGCCGGCAAACACCATATATTTT. This codes for CASSLFGVGPANTIYF. Together with reference TRBV7-2 and TRBJ1-3, the CDR3 gives the full variable domain: GAGVSQSPSNKVTEKGKDVELRCDPISGHTALYWYRQSLGQGLEFLIYFQGNSAPDKSGLPSDRFSAERTGGSVSTLTIQRTQQEDSAVYLCASSLFGVGPANTIYFGEGSWLTVV.

The J gene is TRBJ1-2, the V gene TRBV6-5; a possible D gene is TRBD1 (5 bases). With 6 bases removed from V and 8 bases from J, the gap between germline ends came to 22 bases. CDR1 and CDR2 from the germline V gene are MNHEY and SVGAGI. This CDR3 comprises 15 residues. This chain's CDR3 is CASSKLPGGEVGYTF. For the CDR3, the DNA is TGTGCCAGCAGCAAACTACCCGGAGGGGAAGTAGGCTACACCTTC.

The chain carries TRBV5-1 and TRBJ1-1; D is unresolved. The germline V gene encodes CDR1 SGHRS and CDR2 YFSETQ. This CDR3 is 14 amino acids long. The V and J ends lost 2 bases and 4 bases respectively, with 12 bases between them. The CDR3 loop is CASSFGGAPTEAFF. As DNA, the CDR3 is TGCGCCAGCAGCTTTGGTGGAGCCCCCACTGAAGCTTTCTTT.

The rearrangement uses TRBV29-1 and TRBJ1-2; D is possibly TRBD1 (5 bases). The CDR3 runs 13 residues. The V gene's germline CDR1 is SQVTM and CDR2 ANQGSEA. V lost 0 bases and J lost 4, with 9 bases in between. The CDR3 here is CSVEDRGGYGYTF. CDR3 nucleotide sequence: TGCAGCGTTGAAGATAGGGGAGGCTATGGCTACACCTTC.

The chain employs TRBV5-5 and TRBJ1-2, with D perhaps TRBD1 (5 bases). V dropped 1 base and J dropped 2 bases, with 9 bases sitting between them. The CDR3 runs to 14 residues. Germline CDR1 reads SGHKS; CDR2 reads YYEKEE (reference sequence). The CDR3 nucleotides are TGTGCCAGCAGCTTGATGACAGCAAACTATGGCTACACCTTC. This gives the protein CASSLMTANYGYTF.

The gene calls are TRBV2 and TRBJ1-2; the D is unclear. With 6 bases removed from V and 0 bases from J, the gap between germline ends came to 8 bases. The CDR3 extends over 13 amino acids. Germline V gene data show CDR1 as SNHLY and CDR2 as FYNNEI. Here the CDR3 reads CASRLSTNYGYTF. CDR3 sequence (DNA): TGTGCCAGCAGGTTGTCTACTAACTATGGCTACACCTTC.

The chain couples TRBV28 to TRBJ1-3; TRBD1 matches at 8 bases. The germline V gene has CDR1 MDHEN and CDR2 SYDVKM. CDR3 length equals 15 residues. Trimming took 7 bases from V and 0 from J; bases not matched to a gene: 5. CDR3 nucleotides: TGTGCCAGCATCGCAGGGGGCTTCTCTGGAAACACCATATATTTT. Translating it yields CASIAGGFSGNTIYF.

The CDR3: CASSQDGTAVYGYTF. The CDR3 nucleotides read TGCGCCAGCAGCCAAGATGGGACAGCGGTTTATGGCTACACCTTC. The chain is built from TRBV4-1 and TRBJ1-2, with TRBD1 matching 7 bases. Germline CDR1 is MGHRA and CDR2 is YSYEKL. V shed 0 bases and J 5 bases; nucleotides not matched to a gene: 6. This CDR3 has 15 residues.

The chain employs TRBV6-5 and TRBJ1-3, with TRBD1 identical over 8 bases. The V gene end was trimmed by 0 bases and the J gene end by 0 bases; junction bases not matched to a gene: 1. Germline CDR1 is MNHEY and CDR2 is SVGAGI. This CDR3 contains 16 residues. CDR3 nucleotides: TGTGCCAGCAGTTACTCCCAGGGGGCCTCTGGAAACACCATATATTTT. Translated: CASSYSQGASGNTIYF.

The chain has TRBV2 and TRBJ2-7; tentatively, D is TRBD2 (5 bases). V dropped 4 bases and J dropped 3 bases, with 7 bases sitting between them. The CDR3 contains 12 residues. Looked up from germline, CDR1 is SNHLY and CDR2 is FYNNEI. DNA for the CDR3: TGTGCCAGCAGTGTGGCGGGCTACGAGCAGTACTTC. Its translation: CASSVAGYEQYF.

The rearrangement uses TRBV19 and TRBJ1-1; possible D gene TRBD1, 6 bases. The CDR3 is made up of 14 amino acids. Germline V gene sequence: CDR1 LNHDA, CDR2 SQIVND (reference sequence). The V gene lost 4 bases and the J gene lost 3 bases, with 12 bases spanning the gap. CDR3 protein: CASSNPGAHTEAFF. Here the CDR3 DNA reads TGTGCCAGTAGTAACCCAGGGGCTCACACTGAAGCTTTCTTT.